The 9 T cell receptor beta chains listed next were all sequenced from one sample in a study of blood T cell repertoires in COVID-19. Sequencing was performed with immunoSEQ multiplex PCR; in TCRdb, only in-frame clones are kept and a portion is missing. The sample consists of about 82,000 clones, 80% of them appearing once. The sample taken for sequencing was peripheral blood. Receptors were obtained from a middle-aged woman with active or convalescent COVID-19.

This clone was observed a handful of times. This chain links TRBV7-9 with TRBJ1-5; the match to TRBD1 covers 8 bases. Germline V lookup: CDR1 SEHNR, CDR2 FQNEAQ (reference sequence). Unmatched junction bases numbered 10, after V lost 4 bases and J lost 2 bases. This CDR3 comprises 17 residues. DNA for the CDR3: TGTGCCAGCAGCTCCTTCCAGGGGGCGGGGGGCAATCAGCCCCAGCATTTT. This gives the protein CASSSFQGAGGNQPQHF. Full variable domain (outside the CDR3, taken from reference TRBV7-9 and TRBJ1-5): DTGVSQNPRHKITKRGQNVTFRCDPISEHNRLYWYRQTLGQGPEFLTYFQNEAQLEKSRLLSDRFSAERPKGSFSTLEIQRTEQGDSAMYLCASSSFQGAGGNQPQHFGDGTRLSIL.

This chain joins TRBV28 and TRBJ2-3; 7 bases fit TRBD1. The CDR3 has 15 amino acids. The V gene end was trimmed by 3 bases and the J gene end by 3 bases; junction bases not matched to a gene: 6. From germline, CDR1 is MDHEN and CDR2 SYDVKM. CDR3 nucleotides: TGTGCCAGCAGTTTGACCGGGACAGAAACAGATACGCAGTATTTT. Its translation is CASSLTGTETDTQYF.

V is TRBV4-3 and J is TRBJ2-3, with TRBD1 as a possible D gene (5 bases). This CDR3 spans 15 amino acids. The germline V gene encodes CDR1 LGHNA and CDR2 YSLEER. V was cut by 0 bases and J by 1 base, with 8 bases left in between. The CDR3 sequence: CASSQEGARTDTQYF. CDR3 DNA: TGCGCCAGCAGCCAAGAAGGGGCCCGCACAGATACGCAGTATTTT.

The chain has TRBV12-3 or TRBV12-4 and TRBJ2-3, with TRBD2 matching 9 bases. The CDR3 covers 13 residues. The J segment lost 5 bases and the V segment lost 7 bases, leaving 4 bases of the junction unmatched. CDR3 protein: CASIAGVRDTQYF. DNA for the CDR3: TGTGCCAGCATAGCGGGAGTCAGAGATACGCAGTATTTT.

This clone has ten or more counts. This chain uses TRBV7-9 with TRBJ1-2, with 9 bases matching TRBD1. CDR3 length equals 15 residues. Trimming took 4 bases from V and 6 from J; bases not matched to a gene: 9. The germline gives CDR1 SEHNR, CDR2 FQNEAQ (reference sequence). CDR3 DNA: TGTGCCAGCAGCTCCGTTGTGGGACAGGGAGATGGCTACACCTTC. Translation: CASSSVVGQGDGYTF.

The V and J genes are TRBV18 and TRBJ2-7, with 7 nucleotides matching TRBD1. CDR3 length equals 15 residues. The V and J ends lost 2 bases and 1 base, in that order; junction bases with no gene match: 5. Germline CDR1 and CDR2: KGHSH and LQKENI. CDR3 DNA: TGTGCCAGCTCACCAACAACAGGGGTGTCCTACGAGCAGTACTTC. Translating gives CASSPTTGVSYEQYF.

J is TRBJ2-2 and V is TRBV5-5, with a possible D match to TRBD1 (6 bases). From germline, CDR1 is SGHKS and CDR2 YYEKEE (reference sequence). This CDR3 contains 16 residues. The ends were cut back, 0 bases at V and 2 bases at J, with 11 bases in the middle. The CDR3 loop reads CASSLAQGSNTGELFF. The CDR3 DNA is TGTGCCAGCAGCTTGGCTCAGGGGTCCAACACCGGGGAGCTGTTTTTT.

The chain employs TRBV27 and TRBJ2-7; D possibly corresponds to TRBD1 (6 bases). V shed 1 base and J shed 3 bases, with 13 bases lying between them. Germline CDR1 reads MNHEY; CDR2 reads SMNVEV (reference sequence). The CDR3 spans 15 residues. The CDR3 protein is CASSLYQGGDYEQYF. The DNA for the CDR3 is TGTGCCAGCAGTTTATATCAAGGGGGAGACTACGAGCAGTACTTC.

The chain carries TRBV7-9 and TRBJ1-1; D possibly corresponds to TRBD1 (6 bases). Germline V lookup: CDR1 SEHNR, CDR2 FQNEAQ (reference sequence). The CDR3 is 16 amino acids. Trimming shortened V by 5 bases and J by 1 base, and 17 bases separated the two germline ends. The CDR3 protein is CASSTFVDRPNTEAFF. The CDR3 region has the DNA TGTGCCAGCAGCACATTTGTAGACAGGCCGAACACTGAAGCTTTCTTT. Based on the CDR3 plus reference TRBV7-9 and TRBJ1-1, the full variable domain is DTGVSQNPRHKITKRGQNVTFRCDPISEHNRLYWYRQTLGQGPEFLTYFQNEAQLEKSRLLSDRFSAERPKGSFSTLEIQRTEQGDSAMYLCASSTFVDRPNTEAFFGQGTRLTVV.